The 11 T cell receptor beta chains below come from one sample, sequenced in a study of shared clonotypes between healthy human individuals. Here immunoSEQ multiplex PCR was the method, and the copy in TCRdb shows in-frame clones only, minus some. In the table there are 600,000 to 750,000 clones, 60% to 80% of which are singletons. The material sequenced was memory CD4+ T cells sorted from blood. Sample subset: CD45RA-negative fraction. These receptors were collected from a woman between 25 and 40 years old in good health.

The chain employs TRBV10-3 and TRBJ1-1; D is uncertain. V lost 2 bases and J 6 bases, leaving 16 bases between the germline ends. Germline V gives CDR1 ENHRY, CDR2 SYGVKD. The CDR3 contains 15 residues. This chain's CDR3 is CAISENDPITAEAFF. The CDR3 nucleotides read TGTGCCATCAGTGAGAACGATCCGATAACAGCTGAAGCTTTCTTT.

This clone was seen ten or more times. This same CDR3 is encoded by further DNA sequences in the sample. The rearrangement links TRBV30 to TRBJ1-5; D uncertain. The CDR3 is 13 amino acids. The V end lost 1 base, the J end lost 2 bases, and 6 bases lay between the germline ends. Looked up from germline, CDR1 is GTSNPN and CDR2 is SVGIG (reference sequence). In DNA, the CDR3 is TGTGCCTGGAGTGGGGGAGGCAATCAGCCCCAGCATTTT. It specifies CAWSGGGNQPQHF.

CDR3: CAWSQGKGSVIQYF. Written as DNA, the CDR3 is TGTGCCTGGAGTCAAGGGAAGGGTTCTGTCATTCAGTACTTC. This chain connects TRBV30 to TRBJ2-4; D gene ambiguous. This CDR3 comprises 14 residues. Germline V lookup: CDR1 GTSNPN, CDR2 SVGIG (reference sequence). Trimming stripped 2 bases from V and 9 bases from J, with 17 bases between.

The genes are TRBV6-5 and TRBJ2-1; 10 nucleotides align to TRBD2. Germline values: CDR1 MNHEY, CDR2 SVGAGI. V lost 3 bases to trimming and J lost 3 bases; unmatched junction nucleotides: 2. The CDR3 contains 15 residues. CDR3 region: CASSYLAGGYNEQFF. For the CDR3, the DNA is TGTGCCAGCAGTTATTTAGCGGGAGGCTACAATGAGCAGTTCTTC.

CDR3 coding DNA: TGTGCCAGCACCACTCACAGGGGAGGGGTAGATACGCAGTATTTT. This encodes CASTTHRGGVDTQYF. The chain joins TRBV28 to TRBJ2-3; possibly TRBD1 or TRBD2 for D (7 bases each). Germline V lookup: CDR1 MDHEN, CDR2 SYDVKM. The ends were cut back, 7 bases at V and 5 bases at J, with 19 bases in the middle. The CDR3 runs 15 residues.

The genes are TRBV21-1 and TRBJ2-7; the table calls TRBD2, which could not be checked here. TRBV21-1 is deemed a pseudogene. This CDR3 has 22 amino acids. CDR3 residues: CASSKGPTQPRASGRGIYEQYF. CDR3 nucleotides: TGTGCCAGCAGCAAAGGGCCTACACAACCCCGGGCTAGCGGGCGGGGGATCTACGAGCAGTACTTC.

This chain connects TRBV19 to TRBJ2-3, with 7 nucleotides matching TRBD1. Germline V gene lookup returns CDR1 LNHDA and CDR2 SQIVND (reference sequence). The CDR3 covers 14 residues. J was trimmed by 3 bases and V by 7 bases; bases with no gene match: 7. The CDR3: CASKRAGGTDTQYF. The CDR3 nucleotides are TGTGCCAGTAAGAGGGCAGGGGGTACAGATACGCAGTATTTT.

The rearrangement links TRBV4-1 to TRBJ1-5; 9 positions match TRBD1. J lost 0 bases, V lost 3 bases, and 9 bases had no gene match. CDR1 and CDR2 (germline): MGHRA, YSYEKL. CDR3 size: 18 residues. CDR3 sequence: CASSQWTGVSYSNQPQHF. The DNA of the CDR3 is TGCGCCAGCAGCCAGTGGACAGGGGTCTCCTATAGCAATCAGCCCCAGCATTTT.

This chain joins TRBV28 and TRBJ2-7; no clear D gene. The CDR3 runs 11 residues. The germline V gene encodes CDR1 MDHEN and CDR2 SYDVKM. The germline V and J ends were trimmed by 5 bases and 3 bases, with 5 bases remaining between them. CDR3: CASSTVYEQYF. The CDR3 DNA follows: TGTGCCAGCAGTACTGTCTACGAGCAGTACTTC.

The V call is TRBV4-1, the J call TRBJ1-6, with TRBD1 identical over 10 bases. CDR1 is MGHRA, CDR2 YSYEKL, per germline. The CDR3 totals 17 residues. Trimming cost V 0 bases and J 7 bases; bases outside gene matches: 6. The CDR3, as DNA: TGCGCCAGCAGCCAAGACCCCCCGGACAGGGGGAATTCACCCCTCCACTTT. The encoded protein is CASSQDPPDRGNSPLHF.

The chain has TRBV29-1 and TRBJ1-2; TRBD1 aligns across 9 bases. The V and J ends lost 5 bases and 7 bases, in that order; junction bases with no gene match: 11. Germline lookup yields CDR1 SQVTM and CDR2 ANQGSEA. The CDR3 spans 14 residues. Written as DNA, the CDR3 is TGCAGCGTTACACAGGGGGCGGGGGACAGTGGCTACACCTTC. Protein sequence: CSVTQGAGDSGYTF.